Each of the 10 T cell receptor beta chains below was sequenced from the same sample in a study of blood T cell repertoires in COVID-19. The protocol was immunoSEQ multiplex PCR, while the TCRdb copy is restricted to in-frame clones and leaves out a portion. The repertoire holds 200,000 to 300,000 clones, with over 80% as singletons. Sample: peripheral blood. The receptors shown here come from an older woman with active or convalescent COVID-19.

This rearrangement joins TRBV7-9 to TRBJ2-3; D may be TRBD2 (6 bases). V shed 5 bases and J shed 0 bases, with 12 bases lying between them. There are 15 residues in the CDR3. CDR1 and CDR2 from the germline V gene are SEHNR and FQNEAQ (reference sequence). The CDR3 coding sequence is TGTGCCAGCAGCCCGGGAGCGAAAAGCACAGATACGCAGTATTTT. Amino acid sequence: CASSPGAKSTDTQYF. The variable domain in full, with the rest retrieved from reference TRBV7-9 and TRBJ2-3, is DTGVSQNPRHKITKRGQNVTFRCDPISEHNRLYWYRQTLGQGPEFLTYFQNEAQLEKSRLLSDRFSAERPKGSFSTLEIQRTEQGDSAMYLCASSPGAKSTDTQYFGPGTRLTVL.

This clone is a singleton in its sample. The chain links TRBV6-2 or TRBV6-3 to TRBJ2-5; 7 bases agree with TRBD2. The CDR3 has 14 amino acids. The germline V gene has CDR1 MNHEY and CDR2 SVGEGT. The junction had 9 bases not matched to a gene; V was cut back by 6 bases and J by 5 bases. The CDR3 region has the DNA TGTGCCAGCAGCCCTCGGGGGGAGGAGGAGACCCAGTACTTC. It codes for CASSPRGEEETQYF.

The chain employs TRBV30 and TRBJ1-2; the D gene is possibly TRBD1 (6 bases). Between the trimmed V and J ends, which lost 8 bases and 7 bases, there was a span of 14 bases. Germline assignment: CDR1 GTSNPN and CDR2 SVGIG (reference sequence). The CDR3 is 11 residues long. CDR3 residues: CARRQGFGYTF. The CDR3 bases are TGTGCCCGGCGGCAGGGGTTTGGCTACACCTTC.

The J gene is TRBJ2-3, the V gene TRBV5-1, with 8 bases aligning to TRBD1. V lost 2 bases and J lost 0; bases outside the gene matches: 2. Germline-derived CDR1 and CDR2 are SGHRS and YFSETQ. The CDR3 sequence is 15 residues long. CDR3 DNA: TGCGCCAGCAGCTTACGGACAGGGAGCACAGATACGCAGTATTTT. Amino acid sequence: CASSLRTGSTDTQYF.

The chain employs TRBV13 and TRBJ2-7; TRBD2 aligns across 10 bases. The CDR3 has 15 residues. From germline, CDR1 is PRHDT and CDR2 FYEKMQ (reference sequence). Trimming took 0 bases from V and 5 from J; bases not matched to a gene: 4. CDR3 in DNA: TGTGCCAGCAGCTTAGGTCTAGCGGGAGTCCACGAGCAGTACTTC. This translates into CASSLGLAGVHEQYF.

This chain connects TRBV5-6 to TRBJ2-7; D remains ambiguous. CDR1 is SGHDT, CDR2 YYEEEE, per germline. Trimming left V 5 bases short and J 2 bases short, with 8 bases between. The CDR3 length is 12 residues. The DNA of the CDR3 is TGTGCCAGCAGTTTAACTACCTACGAGCAGTACGTC. It specifies CASSLTTYEQYV.

The chain employs TRBV7-9 and TRBJ2-3, with TRBD2 matching over 7 bases. The CDR3 loop spans 16 amino acids. Germline V gives CDR1 SEHNR, CDR2 FQNEAQ (reference sequence). The V and J ends lost 4 bases and 8 bases, in that order; junction bases with no gene match: 15. CDR3 in amino acids: CASSSDRAGVRGTQYF. CDR3 nucleotide sequence: TGTGCCAGCAGCTCCGACCGCGCGGGGGTGCGTGGTACGCAGTATTTT. Full variable domain (missing parts from reference TRBV7-9 and TRBJ2-3): DTGVSQNPRHKITKRGQNVTFRCDPISEHNRLYWYRQTLGQGPEFLTYFQNEAQLEKSRLLSDRFSAERPKGSFSTLEIQRTEQGDSAMYLCASSSDRAGVRGTQYFGPGTRLTVL.

This sequence joins TRBV11-3 and TRBJ2-1; 8 bases align to TRBD2. Trimming at V came to 8 bases and at J to 4 bases, leaving 4 bases not matched to a gene. CDR1 is SGHNT and CDR2 is YENEEA in the germline V gene. This CDR3 has 13 amino acids. As DNA, the CDR3 is TGTGCCAGCCGGGTAGCGGGGTACAATGAGCAGTTCTTC. Translated: CASRVAGYNEQFF.

The V gene is TRBV24-1, the J gene TRBJ1-2, with D unresolved. Looked up from germline, CDR1 is KGHDR and CDR2 is SFDVKD. Trimming stripped 8 bases from V and 4 bases from J, with 10 bases between. The CDR3 spans 12 residues. The CDR3 loop reads CATNDLLYGYTF. CDR3 bases: TGTGCCACCAACGACTTACTCTATGGCTACACCTTC.

The chain combines TRBV9 with TRBJ1-1; D unclear. Germline-derived CDR1 and CDR2 are SGDLS and YYNGEE. The CDR3 sequence is 14 residues long. Trimming left V 0 bases short and J 0 bases short, with 6 bases between. This CDR3 is CASSVDSMNTEAFF. The CDR3 DNA sequence: TGTGCCAGCAGCGTAGACAGCATGAACACTGAAGCTTTCTTT.